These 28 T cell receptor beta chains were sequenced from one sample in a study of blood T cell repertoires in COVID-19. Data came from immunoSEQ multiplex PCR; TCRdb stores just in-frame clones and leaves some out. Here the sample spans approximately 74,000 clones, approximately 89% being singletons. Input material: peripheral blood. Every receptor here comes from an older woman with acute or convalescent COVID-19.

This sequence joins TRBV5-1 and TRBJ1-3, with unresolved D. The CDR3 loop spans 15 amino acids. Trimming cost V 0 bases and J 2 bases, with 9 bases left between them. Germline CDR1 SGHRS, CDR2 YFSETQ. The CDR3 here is CASSLAPGTGNTIYF. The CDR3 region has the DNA TGCGCCAGCAGCTTGGCGCCGGGGACTGGAAACACCATATATTTT.

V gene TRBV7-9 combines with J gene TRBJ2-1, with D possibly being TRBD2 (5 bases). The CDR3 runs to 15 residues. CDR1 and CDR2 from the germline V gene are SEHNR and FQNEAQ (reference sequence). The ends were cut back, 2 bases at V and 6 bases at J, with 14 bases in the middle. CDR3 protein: CASSLSSGGGNEQFF. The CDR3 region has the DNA TGTGCCAGCAGCTTAAGTTCTGGAGGCGGCAATGAGCAGTTCTTC.

CDR3 sequence reads: CASSIDSPGQGPHNEQFF. The DNA of the CDR3 is TGTGCCAGTAGTATAGATAGCCCGGGACAGGGTCCCCACAATGAGCAGTTCTTC. The V gene is TRBV19, the J gene TRBJ2-1, with 9 nucleotides matching TRBD1. The CDR3 totals 18 residues. V shed 0 bases, J shed 5 bases, and the junction held 11 bases outside the gene matches. Germline assignment: CDR1 LNHDA and CDR2 SQIVND (reference sequence).

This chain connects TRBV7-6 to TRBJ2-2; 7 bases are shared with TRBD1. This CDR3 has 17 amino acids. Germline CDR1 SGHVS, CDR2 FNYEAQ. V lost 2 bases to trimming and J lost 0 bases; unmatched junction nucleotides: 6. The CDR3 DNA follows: TGTGCCAGCAGCTTATTCGAGACAGGGTCGAACACCGGGGAGCTGTTTTTT. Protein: CASSLFETGSNTGELFF.

CDR3 sequence (DNA): TGTGCCAGCAGTTTATGGGACAGGGGCACTGAAGCTTTCTTT. It specifies CASSLWDRGTEAFF. The chain combines TRBV28 with TRBJ1-1, with 9 bases that match TRBD1. Trimming at V came to 0 bases and at J to 4 bases, leaving 0 bases not matched to a gene. This CDR3 has 14 amino acids. Germline CDR1 reads MDHEN; CDR2 reads SYDVKM.

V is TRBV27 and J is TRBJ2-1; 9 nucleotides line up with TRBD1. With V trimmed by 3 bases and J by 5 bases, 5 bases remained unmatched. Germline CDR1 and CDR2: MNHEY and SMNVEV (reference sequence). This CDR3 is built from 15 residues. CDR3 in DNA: TGTGCCAGCAGTTTCGTGACAGGGGGAAACAATGAGCAGTTCTTC. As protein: CASSFVTGGNNEQFF.

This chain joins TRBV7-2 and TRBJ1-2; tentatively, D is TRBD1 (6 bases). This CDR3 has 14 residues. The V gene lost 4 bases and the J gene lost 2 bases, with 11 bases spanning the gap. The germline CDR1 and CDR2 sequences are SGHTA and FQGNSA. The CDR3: CASSSDRLNYGYTF. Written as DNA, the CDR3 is TGTGCCAGCAGCTCAGACAGGCTGAACTATGGCTACACCTTC.

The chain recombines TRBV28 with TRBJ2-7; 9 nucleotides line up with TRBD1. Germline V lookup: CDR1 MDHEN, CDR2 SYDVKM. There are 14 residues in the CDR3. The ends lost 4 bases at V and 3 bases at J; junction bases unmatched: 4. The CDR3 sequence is CASSSGTGIYEQYF. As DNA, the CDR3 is TGTGCCAGCAGTTCCGGGACAGGGATCTACGAGCAGTACTTC.

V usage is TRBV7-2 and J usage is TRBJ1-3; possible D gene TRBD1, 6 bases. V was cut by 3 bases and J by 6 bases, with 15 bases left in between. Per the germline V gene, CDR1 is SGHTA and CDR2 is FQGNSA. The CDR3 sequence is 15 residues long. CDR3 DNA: TGTGCCAGCAGCTTTTACAGGGCGTCTTCAAACACCATATATTTT. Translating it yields CASSFYRASSNTIYF.

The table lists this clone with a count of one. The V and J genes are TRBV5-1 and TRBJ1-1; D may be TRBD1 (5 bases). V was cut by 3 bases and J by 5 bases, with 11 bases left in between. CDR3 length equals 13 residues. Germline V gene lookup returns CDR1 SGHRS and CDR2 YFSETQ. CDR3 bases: TGCGCCAGCAGCTCCCAGGGTTCGACTGAAGCTTTCTTT. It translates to CASSSQGSTEAFF.

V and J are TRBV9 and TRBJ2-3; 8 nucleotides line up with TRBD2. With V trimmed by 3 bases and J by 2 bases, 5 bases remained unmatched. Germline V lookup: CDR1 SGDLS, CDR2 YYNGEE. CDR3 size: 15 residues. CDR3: CASSAGTSYTDTQYF. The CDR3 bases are TGTGCCAGCAGCGCCGGGACTAGTTACACAGATACGCAGTATTTT.

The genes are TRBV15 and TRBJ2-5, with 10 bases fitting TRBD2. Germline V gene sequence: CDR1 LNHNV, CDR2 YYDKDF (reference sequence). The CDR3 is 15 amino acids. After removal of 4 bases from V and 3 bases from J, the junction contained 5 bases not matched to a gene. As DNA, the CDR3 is TGTGCCACCAGCAACCCGGGACTAGCGAAAGAGACCCAGTACTTC. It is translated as CATSNPGLAKETQYF.

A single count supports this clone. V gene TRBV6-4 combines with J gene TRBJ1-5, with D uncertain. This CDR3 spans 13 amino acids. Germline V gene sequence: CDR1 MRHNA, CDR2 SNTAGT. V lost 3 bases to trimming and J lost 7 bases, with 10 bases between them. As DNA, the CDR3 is TGTGCCAGCAGTGAAACTATCTACCAGCCCCAGCATTTT. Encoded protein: CASSETIYQPQHF.

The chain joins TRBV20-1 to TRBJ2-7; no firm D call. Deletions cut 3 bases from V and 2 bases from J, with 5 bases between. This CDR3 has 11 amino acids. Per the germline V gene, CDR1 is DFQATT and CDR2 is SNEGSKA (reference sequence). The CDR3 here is CSASRTYEQYF. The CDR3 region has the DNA TGCAGTGCTAGCAGGACCTACGAGCAGTACTTC.

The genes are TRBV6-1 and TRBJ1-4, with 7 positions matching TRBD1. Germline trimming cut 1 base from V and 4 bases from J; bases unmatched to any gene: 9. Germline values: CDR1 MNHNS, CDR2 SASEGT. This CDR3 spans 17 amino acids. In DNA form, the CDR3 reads TGTGCCAGCAGTGAAGGGGGTTTACAGGGGAATAATGAAAAACTGTTTTTT. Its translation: CASSEGGLQGNNEKLFF.

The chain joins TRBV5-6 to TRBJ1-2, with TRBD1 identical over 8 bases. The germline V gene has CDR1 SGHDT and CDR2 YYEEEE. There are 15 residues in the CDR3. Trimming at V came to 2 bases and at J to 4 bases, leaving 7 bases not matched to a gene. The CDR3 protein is CASSFATGGPYGYTF. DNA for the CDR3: TGTGCCAGCAGCTTCGCTACAGGGGGGCCCTATGGCTACACCTTC. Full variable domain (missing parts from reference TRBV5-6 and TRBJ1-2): DAGVTQSPTHLIKTRGQQVTLRCSPKSGHDTVSWYQQALGQGPQFIFQYYEEEERQRGNFPDRFSGHQFPNYSSELNVNALLLGDSALYLCASSFATGGPYGYTFGSGTRLTVV.

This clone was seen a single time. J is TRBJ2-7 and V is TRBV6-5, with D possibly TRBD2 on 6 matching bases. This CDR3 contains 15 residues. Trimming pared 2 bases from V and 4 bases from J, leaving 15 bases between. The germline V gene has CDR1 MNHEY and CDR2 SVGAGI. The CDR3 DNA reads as TGTGCCAGCAGTTACATGTCTGCTAGCGTGTACGAGCAGTACTTC. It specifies CASSYMSASVYEQYF.

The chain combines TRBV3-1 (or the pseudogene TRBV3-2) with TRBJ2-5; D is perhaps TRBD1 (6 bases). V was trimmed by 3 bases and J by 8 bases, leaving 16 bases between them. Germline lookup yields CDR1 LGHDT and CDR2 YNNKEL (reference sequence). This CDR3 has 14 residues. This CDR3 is CASSHRGPKGTQYF. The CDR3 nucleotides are TGTGCCAGCAGCCACAGGGGCCCCAAAGGTACCCAGTACTTC.

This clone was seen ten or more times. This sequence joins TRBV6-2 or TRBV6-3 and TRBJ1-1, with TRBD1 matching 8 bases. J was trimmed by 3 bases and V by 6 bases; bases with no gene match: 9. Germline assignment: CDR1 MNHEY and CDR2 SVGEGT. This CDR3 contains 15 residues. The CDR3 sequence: CASSRDRGGDTEAFF. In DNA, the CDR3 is TGTGCCAGCAGCCGCGACAGGGGTGGCGACACTGAAGCTTTCTTT.

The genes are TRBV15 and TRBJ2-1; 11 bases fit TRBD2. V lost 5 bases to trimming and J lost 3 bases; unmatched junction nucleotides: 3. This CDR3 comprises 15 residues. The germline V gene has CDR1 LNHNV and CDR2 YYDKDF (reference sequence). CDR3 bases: TGTGCCACCAGCTGGGGACTAGCGGACTACAATGAGCAGTTCTTC. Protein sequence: CATSWGLADYNEQFF.

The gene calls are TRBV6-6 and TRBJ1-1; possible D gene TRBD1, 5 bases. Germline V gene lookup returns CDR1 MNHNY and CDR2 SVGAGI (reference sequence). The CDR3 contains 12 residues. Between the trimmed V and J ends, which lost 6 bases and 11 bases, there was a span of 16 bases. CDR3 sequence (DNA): TGTGCCAGCAGCATAGACAGAAGCCTGGCTTTCTTT. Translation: CASSIDRSLAFF.

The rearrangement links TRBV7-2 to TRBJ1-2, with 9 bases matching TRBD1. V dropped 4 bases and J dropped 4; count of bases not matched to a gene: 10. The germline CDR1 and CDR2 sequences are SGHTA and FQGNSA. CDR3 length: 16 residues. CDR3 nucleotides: TGTGCCAGCAGCTCAGGAGGGACAGGGATCTTCTATGGCTACACCTTC. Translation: CASSSGGTGIFYGYTF.

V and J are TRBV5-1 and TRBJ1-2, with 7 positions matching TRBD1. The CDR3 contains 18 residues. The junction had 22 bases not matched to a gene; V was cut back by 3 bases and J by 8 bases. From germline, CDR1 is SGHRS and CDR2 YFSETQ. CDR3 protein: CASSSIPPSTGIWYGYTF. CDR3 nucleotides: TGCGCCAGCAGCTCTATTCCCCCGTCGACAGGGATTTGGTACGGCTACACCTTC.

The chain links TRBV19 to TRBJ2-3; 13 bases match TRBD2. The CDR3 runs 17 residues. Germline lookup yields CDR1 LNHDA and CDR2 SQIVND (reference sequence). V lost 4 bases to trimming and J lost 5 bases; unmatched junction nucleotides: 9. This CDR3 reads CASSTPGLAGDLDTQYF. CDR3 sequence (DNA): TGTGCCAGTAGTACCCCAGGACTAGCGGGGGACCTAGATACGCAGTATTTT.

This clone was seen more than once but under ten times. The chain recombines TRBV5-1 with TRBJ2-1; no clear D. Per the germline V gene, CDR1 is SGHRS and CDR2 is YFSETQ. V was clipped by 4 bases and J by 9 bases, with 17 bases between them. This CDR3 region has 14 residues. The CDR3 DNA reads TGCGCCAGCAGCGACCTAAGAGACCGAGGTGAGCAGTTCTTC. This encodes CASSDLRDRGEQFF.

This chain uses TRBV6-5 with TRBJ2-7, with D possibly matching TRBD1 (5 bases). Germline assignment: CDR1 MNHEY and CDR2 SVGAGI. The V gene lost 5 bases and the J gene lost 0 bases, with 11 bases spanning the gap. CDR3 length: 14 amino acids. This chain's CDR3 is CASSLQETSYEQYF. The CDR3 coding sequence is TGTGCCAGCAGTCTACAGGAGACCTCCTACGAGCAGTACTTC.

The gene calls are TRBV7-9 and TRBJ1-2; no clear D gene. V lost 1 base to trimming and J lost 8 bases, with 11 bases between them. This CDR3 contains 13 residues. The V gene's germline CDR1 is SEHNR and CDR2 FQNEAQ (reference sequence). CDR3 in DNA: TGTGCCAGCAGCTTAGGAGGGTATCCCGGCTACACCTTC. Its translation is CASSLGGYPGYTF.

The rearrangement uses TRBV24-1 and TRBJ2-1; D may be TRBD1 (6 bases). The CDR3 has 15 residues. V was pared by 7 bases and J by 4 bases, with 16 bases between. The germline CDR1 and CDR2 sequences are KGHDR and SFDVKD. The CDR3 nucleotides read TGTGCCACCAGCACAAACAGGGATCGATACAATGAGCAGTTCTTC. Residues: CATSTNRDRYNEQFF.